The 2 T cell receptor delta chains below all came from one sample that was sequenced in a study of Vδ1+ human thymocytes. Study-level findings and limits: Highly polyclonal TRG and TRD repertoires with Gaussian CDR3 length distributions appeared in thymus.

The antigens for these receptors are not known. The template was reverse-transcribed extracted RNA. Pooled V-gene forward primers with one constant-region reverse primer generated the CDR3 amplicons by multiplex PCR. TCRdb called clones anew from the multiplex PCR reads with CATT. The table lists 45,000 to 60,000 delta-chain clones, approximately 15% of them singletons. The source material was Vdelta1+ gamma-delta thymocytes from the thymus. Subset meaning: FACS-sorted CD3+ TCRalphabeta- TCRVdelta1+ TCRVdelta2- thymocytes. These receptors all stem from a boy younger than two who had congenital heart surgery.

This clone was observed a handful of times. The chain joins TRDV1 to TRDJ1; 10 positions match TRDD3. This CDR3 region has 18 residues. Germline V lookup: CDR1 TSWWSYY, CDR2 QGS. Unmatched junction bases numbered 13, after V lost 4 bases and J lost 2 bases. CDR3: CALGVQLPLLGDTDKLIF. The CDR3 DNA sequence: TGTGCTCTTGGGGTCCAACTCCCATTACTGGGGGATACCGATAAACTCATCTTT.

This clone was observed a handful of times. The chain carries TRDV1 and TRDJ1; no clear D gene. Trimming stripped 2 bases from V and 0 bases from J, with 22 bases between. There are 19 residues in the CDR3. Germline V CDR1 and CDR2: TSWWSYY, QGS. In DNA, the CDR3 is TGTGCTCTTGGGGAAATCAGTTCCAACCATAAAGAGAACACCGATAAACTCATCTTT. This gives the protein CALGEISSNHKENTDKLIF.